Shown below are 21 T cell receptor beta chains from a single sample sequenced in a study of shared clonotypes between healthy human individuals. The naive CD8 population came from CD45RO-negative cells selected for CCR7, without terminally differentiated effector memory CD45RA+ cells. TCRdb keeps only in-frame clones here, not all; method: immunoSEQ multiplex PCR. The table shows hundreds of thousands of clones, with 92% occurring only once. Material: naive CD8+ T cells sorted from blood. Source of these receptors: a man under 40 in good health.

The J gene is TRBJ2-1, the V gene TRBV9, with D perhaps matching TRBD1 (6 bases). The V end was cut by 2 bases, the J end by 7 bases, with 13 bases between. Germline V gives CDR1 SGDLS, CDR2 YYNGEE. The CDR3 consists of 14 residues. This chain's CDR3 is CASSVDSLGNEQFF. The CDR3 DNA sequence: TGTGCCAGCAGCGTGGACAGTTTGGGGAATGAGCAGTTCTTC.

Written as DNA, the CDR3 is TGTGCCAGTAAATCCCCCCCCCTCTCAGATACGCAGTATTTT. Amino acids: CASKSPPLSDTQYF. The rearrangement uses TRBV27 and TRBJ2-3; no clear D. Between the trimmed V and J ends, which lost 9 bases and 4 bases, there was a span of 17 bases. Per the germline V gene, CDR1 is MNHEY and CDR2 is SMNVEV (reference sequence). This CDR3 region has 14 residues.

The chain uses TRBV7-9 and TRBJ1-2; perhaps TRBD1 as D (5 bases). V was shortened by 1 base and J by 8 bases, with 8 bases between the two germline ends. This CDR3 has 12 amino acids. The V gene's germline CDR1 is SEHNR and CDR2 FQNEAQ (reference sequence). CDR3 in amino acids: CASSLGRAGYTF. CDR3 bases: TGTGCCAGCAGCTTAGGCAGGGCCGGCTACACCTTC. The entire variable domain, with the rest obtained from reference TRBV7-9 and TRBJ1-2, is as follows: DTGVSQNPRHKITKRGQNVTFRCDPISEHNRLYWYRQTLGQGPEFLTYFQNEAQLEKSRLLSDRFSAERPKGSFSTLEIQRTEQGDSAMYLCASSLGRAGYTFGSGTRLTVV.

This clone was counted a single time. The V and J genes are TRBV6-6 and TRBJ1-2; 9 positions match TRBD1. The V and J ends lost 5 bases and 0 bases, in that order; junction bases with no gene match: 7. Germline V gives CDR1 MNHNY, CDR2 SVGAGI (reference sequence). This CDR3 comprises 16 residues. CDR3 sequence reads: CASSQPGQGANYGYTF. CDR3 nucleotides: TGTGCCAGCAGTCAGCCGGGACAGGGAGCTAACTATGGCTACACCTTC.

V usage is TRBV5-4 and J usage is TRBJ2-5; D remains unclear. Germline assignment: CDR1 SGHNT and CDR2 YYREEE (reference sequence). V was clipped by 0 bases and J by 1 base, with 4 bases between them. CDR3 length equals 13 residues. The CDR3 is CASSLGSQETQYF. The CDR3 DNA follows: TGTGCCAGCAGCTTGGGTAGCCAAGAGACCCAGTACTTC.

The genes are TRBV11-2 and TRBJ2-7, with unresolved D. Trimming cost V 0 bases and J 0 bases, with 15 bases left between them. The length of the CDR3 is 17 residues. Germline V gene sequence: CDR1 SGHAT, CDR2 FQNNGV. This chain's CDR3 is CASSLDPFNGYSYEQYF. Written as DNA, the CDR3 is TGTGCCAGCAGCTTAGATCCTTTTAACGGGTACTCCTACGAGCAGTACTTC.

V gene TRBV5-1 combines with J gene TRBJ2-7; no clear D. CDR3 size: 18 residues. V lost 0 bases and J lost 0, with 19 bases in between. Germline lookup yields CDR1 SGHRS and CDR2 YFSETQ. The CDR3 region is CASSLGLILNESSYEQYF. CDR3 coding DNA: TGCGCCAGCAGCTTGGGACTCATACTTAACGAGAGCTCCTACGAGCAGTACTTC. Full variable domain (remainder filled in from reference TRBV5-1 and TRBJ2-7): KAGVTQTPRYLIKTRGQQVTLSCSPISGHRSVSWYQQTPGQGLQFLFEYFSETQRNKGNFPGRFSGRQFSNSRSEMNVSTLELGDSALYLCASSLGLILNESSYEQYFGPGTRLTVT.

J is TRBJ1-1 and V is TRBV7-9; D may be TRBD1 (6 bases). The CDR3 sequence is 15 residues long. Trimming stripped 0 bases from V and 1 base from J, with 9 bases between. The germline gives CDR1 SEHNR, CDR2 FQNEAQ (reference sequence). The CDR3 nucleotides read TGTGCCAGCAGCTTAGCCAACAGGGAGAACACTGAAGCTTTCTTT. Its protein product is CASSLANRENTEAFF.

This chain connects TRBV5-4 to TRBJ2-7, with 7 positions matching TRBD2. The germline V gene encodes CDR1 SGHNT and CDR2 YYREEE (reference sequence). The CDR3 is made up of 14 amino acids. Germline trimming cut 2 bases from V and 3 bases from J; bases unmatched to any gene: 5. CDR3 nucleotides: TGTGCCAGCAGCTTCTTGGGAGGGAACTACGAGCAGTACTTC. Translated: CASSFLGGNYEQYF.

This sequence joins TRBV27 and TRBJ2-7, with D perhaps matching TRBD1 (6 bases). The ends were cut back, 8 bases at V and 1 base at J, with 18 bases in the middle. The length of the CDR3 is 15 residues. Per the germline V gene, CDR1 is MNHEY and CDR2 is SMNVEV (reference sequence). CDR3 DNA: TGTGCCAGCGCCCCCCTACAGGGTATTTCCTACGAGCAGTACTTC. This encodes CASAPLQGISYEQYF.

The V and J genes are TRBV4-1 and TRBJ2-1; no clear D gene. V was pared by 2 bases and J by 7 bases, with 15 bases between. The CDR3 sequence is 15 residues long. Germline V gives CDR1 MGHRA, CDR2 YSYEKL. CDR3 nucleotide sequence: TGCGCCAGCAGCCAACCCGCTTCTGGACGGAATGAGCAGTTCTTC. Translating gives CASSQPASGRNEQFF.

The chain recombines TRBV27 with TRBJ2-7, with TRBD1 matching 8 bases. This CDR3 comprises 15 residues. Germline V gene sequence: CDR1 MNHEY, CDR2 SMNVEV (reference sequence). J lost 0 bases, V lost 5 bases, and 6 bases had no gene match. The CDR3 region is CASSRTGSASYEQYF. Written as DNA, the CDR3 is TGTGCCAGCAGTAGGACAGGGTCCGCCTCCTACGAGCAGTACTTC.

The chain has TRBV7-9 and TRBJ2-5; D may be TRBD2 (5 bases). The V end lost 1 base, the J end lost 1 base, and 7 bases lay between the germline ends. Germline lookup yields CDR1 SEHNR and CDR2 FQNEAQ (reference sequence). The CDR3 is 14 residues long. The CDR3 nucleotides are TGTGCCAGCAGCTTAGGCGGACTCCAAGAGACCCAGTACTTC. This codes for CASSLGGLQETQYF.

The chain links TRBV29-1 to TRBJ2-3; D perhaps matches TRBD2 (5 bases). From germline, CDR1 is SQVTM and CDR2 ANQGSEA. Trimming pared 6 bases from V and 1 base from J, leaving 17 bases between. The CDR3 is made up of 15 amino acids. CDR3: CSVGLEGVGTDTQYF. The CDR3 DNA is TGCAGCGTGGGTTTAGAGGGAGTGGGCACAGATACGCAGTATTTT.

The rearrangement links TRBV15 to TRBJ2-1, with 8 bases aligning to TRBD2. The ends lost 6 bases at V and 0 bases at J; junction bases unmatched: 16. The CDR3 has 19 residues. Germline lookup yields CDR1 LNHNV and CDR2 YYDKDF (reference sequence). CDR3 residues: CATSLSVLGGGSSYNEQFF. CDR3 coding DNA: TGTGCCACCAGTCTTTCTGTTTTGGGCGGGGGGAGCTCCTACAATGAGCAGTTCTTC.

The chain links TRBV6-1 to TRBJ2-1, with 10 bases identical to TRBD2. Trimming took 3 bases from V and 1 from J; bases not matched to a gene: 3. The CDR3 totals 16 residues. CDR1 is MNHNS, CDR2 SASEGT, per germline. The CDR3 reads CASSDLAGVSYNEQFF. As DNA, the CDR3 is TGTGCCAGCAGTGACCTAGCGGGAGTGTCCTACAATGAGCAGTTCTTC.

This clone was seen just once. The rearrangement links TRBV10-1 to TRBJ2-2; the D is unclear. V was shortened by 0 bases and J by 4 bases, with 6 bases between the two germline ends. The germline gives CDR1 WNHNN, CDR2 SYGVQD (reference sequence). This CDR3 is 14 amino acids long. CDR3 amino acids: CASSESRFTGELFF. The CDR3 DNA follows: TGCGCCAGCAGTGAGTCTCGGTTCACCGGGGAGCTGTTTTTT.

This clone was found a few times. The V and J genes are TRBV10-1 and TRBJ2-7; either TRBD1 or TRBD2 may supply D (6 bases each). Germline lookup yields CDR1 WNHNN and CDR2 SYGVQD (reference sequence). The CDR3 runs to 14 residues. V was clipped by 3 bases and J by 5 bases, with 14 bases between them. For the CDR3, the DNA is TGCGCCAGCAGTGATTTGGGGGGCGCGGACGAGCAGTACTTC. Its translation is CASSDLGGADEQYF.

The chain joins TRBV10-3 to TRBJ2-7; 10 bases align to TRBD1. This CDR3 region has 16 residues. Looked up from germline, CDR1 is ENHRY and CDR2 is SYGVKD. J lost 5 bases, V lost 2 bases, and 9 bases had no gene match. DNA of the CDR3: TGTGCCATCAGTGAGGGAGGGACAGGGGAAGGCAACGAGCAGTACTTC. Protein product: CAISEGGTGEGNEQYF.

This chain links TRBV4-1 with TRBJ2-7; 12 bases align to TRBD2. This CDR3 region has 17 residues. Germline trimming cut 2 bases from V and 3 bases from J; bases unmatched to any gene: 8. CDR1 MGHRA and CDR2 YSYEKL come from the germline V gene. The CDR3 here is CASSQTETSGGFYEQYF. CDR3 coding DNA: TGCGCCAGCAGCCAAACCGAGACTAGCGGGGGATTCTACGAGCAGTACTTC.

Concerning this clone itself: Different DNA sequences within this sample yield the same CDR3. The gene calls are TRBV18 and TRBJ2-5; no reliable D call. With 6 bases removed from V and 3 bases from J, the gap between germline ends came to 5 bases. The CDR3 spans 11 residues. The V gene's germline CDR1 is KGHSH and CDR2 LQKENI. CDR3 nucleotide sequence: TGTGCCAGCTCCCCCGAAGAGACCCAGTACTTC. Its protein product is CASSPEETQYF.